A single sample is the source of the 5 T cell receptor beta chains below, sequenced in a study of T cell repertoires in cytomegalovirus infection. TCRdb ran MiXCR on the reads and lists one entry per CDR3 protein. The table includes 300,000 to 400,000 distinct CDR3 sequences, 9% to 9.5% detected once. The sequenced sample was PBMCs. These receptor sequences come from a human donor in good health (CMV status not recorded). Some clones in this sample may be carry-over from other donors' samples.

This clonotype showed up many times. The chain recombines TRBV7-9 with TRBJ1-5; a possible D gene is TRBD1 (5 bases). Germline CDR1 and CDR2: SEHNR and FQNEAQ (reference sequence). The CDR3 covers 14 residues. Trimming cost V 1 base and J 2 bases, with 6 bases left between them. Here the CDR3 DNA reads TGTGCCAGCAGCTTAGTAGGGGGCAATCAGCCCCAGCATTTT. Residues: CASSLVGGNQPQHF.

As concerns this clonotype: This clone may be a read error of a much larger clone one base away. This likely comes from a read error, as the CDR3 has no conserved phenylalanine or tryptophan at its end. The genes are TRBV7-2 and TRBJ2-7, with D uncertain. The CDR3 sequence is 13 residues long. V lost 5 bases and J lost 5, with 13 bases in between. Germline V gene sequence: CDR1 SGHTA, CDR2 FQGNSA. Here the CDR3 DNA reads TGTGCCAGCAGCCCCCAACGGGTTAACGAGCAGTACATC. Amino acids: CASSPQRVNEQYI.

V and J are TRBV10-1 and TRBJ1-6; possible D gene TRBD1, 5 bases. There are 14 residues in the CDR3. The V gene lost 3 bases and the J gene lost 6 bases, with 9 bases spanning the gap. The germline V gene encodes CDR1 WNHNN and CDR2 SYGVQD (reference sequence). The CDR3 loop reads CASSDGAFNSPLHF. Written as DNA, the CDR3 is TGCGCCAGCAGTGATGGGGCGTTTAATTCACCCCTCCACTTT.

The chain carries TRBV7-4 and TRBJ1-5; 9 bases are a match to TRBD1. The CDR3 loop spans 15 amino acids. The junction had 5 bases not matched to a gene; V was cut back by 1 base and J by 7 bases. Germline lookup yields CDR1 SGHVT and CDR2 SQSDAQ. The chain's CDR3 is CASSLVGQGDQPQHF. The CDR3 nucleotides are TGTGCCAGCAGCTTAGTGGGACAGGGTGACCAGCCCCAGCATTTT.

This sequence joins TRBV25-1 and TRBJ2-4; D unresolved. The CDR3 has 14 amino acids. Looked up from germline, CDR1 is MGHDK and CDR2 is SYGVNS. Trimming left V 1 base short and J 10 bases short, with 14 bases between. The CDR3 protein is CASSESVRPIIQYF. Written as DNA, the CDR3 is TGTGCCAGCAGTGAATCGGTCAGGCCTATAATTCAGTACTTC. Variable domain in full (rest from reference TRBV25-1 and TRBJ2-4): EADIYQTPRYLVIGTGKKITLECSQTMGHDKMYWYQQDPGMELHLIHYSYGVNSTEKGDLSSESTVSRIRTEHFPLTLESARPSHTSQYLCASSESVRPIIQYFGAGTRLSVL.